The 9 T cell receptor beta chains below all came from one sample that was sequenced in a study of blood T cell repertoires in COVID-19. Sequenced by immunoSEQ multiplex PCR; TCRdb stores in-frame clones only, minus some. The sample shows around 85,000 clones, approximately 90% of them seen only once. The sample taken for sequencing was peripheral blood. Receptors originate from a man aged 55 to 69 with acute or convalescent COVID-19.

The CDR3 DNA is TGTGCCACCAGCAGCCGGCAGGGGGGCGATGAGCAGTTCTTC. Translated: CATSSRQGGDEQFF. This sequence joins TRBV15 and TRBJ2-1; possibly TRBD1 for D (7 bases). Trimming left V 3 bases short and J 8 bases short, with 14 bases between. The CDR3 has 14 amino acids. Germline V gives CDR1 LNHNV, CDR2 YYDKDF (reference sequence).

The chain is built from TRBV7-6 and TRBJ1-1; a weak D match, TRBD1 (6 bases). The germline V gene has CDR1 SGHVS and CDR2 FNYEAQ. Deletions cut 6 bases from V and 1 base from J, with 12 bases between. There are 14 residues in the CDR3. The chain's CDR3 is CASRMSTGNTEAFF. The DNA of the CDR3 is TGTGCCAGCAGAATGTCGACAGGGAACACTGAAGCTTTCTTT.

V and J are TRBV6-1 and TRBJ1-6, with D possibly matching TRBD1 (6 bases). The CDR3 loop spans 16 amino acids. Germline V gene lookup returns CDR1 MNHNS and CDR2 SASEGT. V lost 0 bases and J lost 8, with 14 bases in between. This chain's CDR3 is CASSEATAGAYSPLHF. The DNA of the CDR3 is TGTGCCAGCAGTGAAGCGACGGCAGGGGCGTATTCACCCCTCCACTTT.

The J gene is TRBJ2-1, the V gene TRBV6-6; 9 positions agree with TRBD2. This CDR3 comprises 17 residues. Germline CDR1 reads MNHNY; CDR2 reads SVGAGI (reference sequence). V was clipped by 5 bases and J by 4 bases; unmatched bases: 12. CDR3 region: CASSPPGGGGRYNEQFF. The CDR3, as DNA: TGTGCCAGCAGTCCCCCGGGCGGGGGGGGCCGTTACAATGAGCAGTTCTTC.

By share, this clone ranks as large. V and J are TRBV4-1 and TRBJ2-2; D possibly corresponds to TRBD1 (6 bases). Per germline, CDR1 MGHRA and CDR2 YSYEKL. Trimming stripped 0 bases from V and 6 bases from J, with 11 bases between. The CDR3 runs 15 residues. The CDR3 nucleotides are TGCGCCAGCAGCCAAGACACAGGGCCGGCCGGGGAGCTGTTTTTT. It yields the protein CASSQDTGPAGELFF.

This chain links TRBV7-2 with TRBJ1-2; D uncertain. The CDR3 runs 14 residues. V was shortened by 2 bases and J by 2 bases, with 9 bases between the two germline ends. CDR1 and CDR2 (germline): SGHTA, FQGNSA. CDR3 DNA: TGTGCCAGCAGCTTACAGCGTGGGAACTATGGCTACACCTTC. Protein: CASSLQRGNYGYTF.

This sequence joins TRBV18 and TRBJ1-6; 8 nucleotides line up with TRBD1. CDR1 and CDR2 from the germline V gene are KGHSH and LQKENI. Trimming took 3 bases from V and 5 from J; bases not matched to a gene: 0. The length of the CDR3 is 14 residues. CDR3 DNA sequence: TGTGCCAGCTCACCGGGACAGGATAATTCACCCCTCCACTTT. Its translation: CASSPGQDNSPLHF.

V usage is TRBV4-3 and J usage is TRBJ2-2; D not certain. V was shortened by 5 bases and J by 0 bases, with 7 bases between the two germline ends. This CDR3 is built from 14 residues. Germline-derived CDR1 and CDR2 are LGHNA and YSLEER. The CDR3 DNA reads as TGCGCCAGCAGCGGCAGTCCGAACACCGGGGAGCTGTTTTTT. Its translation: CASSGSPNTGELFF.

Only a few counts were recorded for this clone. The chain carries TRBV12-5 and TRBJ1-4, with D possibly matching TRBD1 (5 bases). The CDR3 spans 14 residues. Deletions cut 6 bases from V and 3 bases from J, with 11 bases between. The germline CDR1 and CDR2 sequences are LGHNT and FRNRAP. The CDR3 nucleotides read TGTGCTAGTGGGCAGGGTCTGGCTAATGAAAAACTGTTTTTT. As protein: CASGQGLANEKLFF.